The 21 T cell receptor beta chains given below trace back to one sample, sequenced in a study of blood T cell repertoires in COVID-19. Generated by immunoSEQ multiplex PCR, the TCRdb table keeps only in-frame clones and is missing some. The sample has around 450,000 clones; 87% are singletons. The sample consisted of PBMCs or T cells enriched from blood (not recorded which). These receptor sequences come from a woman aged 18-29 years with acute COVID-19.

This chain joins TRBV13 and TRBJ1-1; possibly TRBD1 for D (6 bases). From germline, CDR1 is PRHDT and CDR2 FYEKMQ (reference sequence). V was cut by 1 base and J by 11 bases, with 14 bases left in between. This CDR3 is 13 amino acids long. This CDR3 reads CASSLVLQGSAFF. DNA of the CDR3: TGTGCCAGCAGCTTAGTCCTACAGGGTTCGGCTTTCTTT.

V is TRBV7-9 and J is TRBJ1-5; 7 nucleotides match TRBD1. The ends lost 5 bases at V and 0 bases at J; junction bases unmatched: 10. Germline V gene data show CDR1 as SEHNR and CDR2 as FQNEAQ (reference sequence). The CDR3 runs to 17 residues. The CDR3, as DNA: TGTGCCAGCAGCCATGACCGGGACAGTTATAGCAATCAGCCCCAGCATTTT. It yields the protein CASSHDRDSYSNQPQHF.

The chain combines TRBV6-5 with TRBJ2-7, with 8 bases lining up with TRBD2. The CDR3 loop spans 13 amino acids. V trimming: 8 bases; J trimming: 3 bases; junction bases outside the gene matches: 6. Looked up from germline, CDR1 is MNHEY and CDR2 is SVGAGI. The CDR3 loop reads CASALAAGYEQYF. The CDR3 nucleotides read TGTGCCAGCGCACTAGCGGCAGGCTACGAGCAGTACTTC.

This chain uses TRBV25-1 with TRBJ1-4; 7 positions match TRBD1. V lost 3 bases to trimming and J lost 8 bases; unmatched junction nucleotides: 6. This CDR3 contains 14 residues. Per the germline V gene, CDR1 is MGHDK and CDR2 is SYGVNS. CDR3: CASSDDRVNEKLFF. The CDR3 coding sequence is TGTGCCAGCAGTGATGACAGGGTAAACGAAAAACTGTTTTTT.

The rearrangement links TRBV7-9 to TRBJ1-2; D gene unclear. The CDR3 totals 13 residues. Trimming removed 7 bases from V and 1 base from J, with 10 bases in between. Germline values: CDR1 SEHNR, CDR2 FQNEAQ (reference sequence). The CDR3 DNA reads TGTGCCAGCATCCCTACTGGTAACTATGGCTACACCTTC. Translation: CASIPTGNYGYTF.

The V and J genes are TRBV19 and TRBJ2-7, with 7 bases that match TRBD1. The CDR3 runs to 14 residues. CDR1 LNHDA and CDR2 SQIVND come from the germline V gene (reference sequence). V dropped 4 bases and J dropped 2; count of bases not matched to a gene: 5. CDR3 DNA: TGTGCCAGTAGTACGACAGGGCTTGCCTACGAGCAGTACTTC. Its protein product is CASSTTGLAYEQYF.

This chain links TRBV7-6 with TRBJ2-3; 9 nucleotides match TRBD1. The CDR3 sequence is 14 residues long. Germline lookup yields CDR1 SGHVS and CDR2 FNYEAQ. The junction had 2 bases not matched to a gene; V was cut back by 6 bases and J by 1 base. CDR3 nucleotides: TGTGCCAGCAGACGACAGGGGGGCACAGATACGCAGTATTTT. It codes for CASRRQGGTDTQYF.

The chain is built from TRBV6-5 and TRBJ1-5; D unclear. Deletions cut 0 bases from V and 6 bases from J, with 9 bases between. Germline lookup yields CDR1 MNHEY and CDR2 SVGAGI. CDR3 length: 14 amino acids. CDR3 sequence reads: CASSYSRSSQPQHF. In nucleotides, the CDR3 is TGTGCCAGCAGTTACTCGAGGAGTTCTCAGCCCCAGCATTTT.

The table lists this clone with a few counts. The CDR3 coding sequence is TGTGCCAGCAGCCAGGGGGCCGGGGACACCGGGGAGCTGTTTTTT. Its translation is CASSQGAGDTGELFF. The V and J genes are TRBV7-9 and TRBJ2-2; 8 bases match TRBD1. Trimming took 5 bases from V and 3 from J; bases not matched to a gene: 5. CDR3 length equals 15 residues. Germline assignment: CDR1 SEHNR and CDR2 FQNEAQ (reference sequence).

This clone has a single count. The gene calls are TRBV9 and TRBJ2-6; a weak D match, TRBD1 (5 bases). This CDR3 contains 16 residues. Between the trimmed V and J ends, which lost 2 bases and 0 bases, there was a span of 9 bases. Germline-derived CDR1 and CDR2 are SGDLS and YYNGEE. The CDR3 sequence is CASSVTGFSGANVLTF. The CDR3 coding sequence is TGTGCCAGCAGCGTTACAGGCTTCTCTGGGGCCAACGTCCTGACTTTC.

J is TRBJ1-2 and V is TRBV2; a weak D match, TRBD1 (6 bases). Trimming stripped 0 bases from V and 8 bases from J, with 16 bases between. This CDR3 contains 15 residues. Germline CDR1 and CDR2: SNHLY and FYNNEI. The CDR3 DNA reads as TGTGCCAGCAGTGAAGCCAAATGGACAGATAAAGGCTACACCTTC. Protein sequence: CASSEAKWTDKGYTF.

This clone has a handful of counts. The chain has TRBV28 and TRBJ2-3; the D gene is possibly TRBD1 (6 bases). The V and J ends lost 5 bases and 6 bases respectively, with 18 bases between them. CDR3 length: 15 residues. Per the germline V gene, CDR1 is MDHEN and CDR2 is SYDVKM. The CDR3 DNA follows: TGTGCCAGCAGTAACAGGGTCCGTCTTAGGGATACGCAGTATTTT. Protein product: CASSNRVRLRDTQYF.

The V and J genes are TRBV18 and TRBJ2-7; D possibly corresponds to TRBD1 (6 bases). Germline assignment: CDR1 KGHSH and CDR2 LQKENI. The V gene lost 2 bases and the J gene lost 2 bases, with 13 bases spanning the gap. This CDR3 comprises 15 residues. CDR3 sequence (DNA): TGTGCCAGCTCACCATCCAGGACAGATGCCTACGAGCAGTACTTC. Translated: CASSPSRTDAYEQYF.

CDR3 residues: CASSAPGTGSGREQFF. Written as DNA, the CDR3 is TGTGCCAGCAGCGCCCCCGGGACAGGTTCGGGGAGGGAGCAGTTCTTC. The genes are TRBV7-8 and TRBJ2-1, with 8 bases identical to TRBD1. The V and J ends lost 5 bases and 10 bases, in that order; junction bases with no gene match: 16. This CDR3 is built from 16 residues. Germline V gene data show CDR1 as SGHVS and CDR2 as FQNEAQ.

The chain links TRBV19 to TRBJ1-5, with 7 positions matching TRBD1. Trimming took 2 bases from V and 4 from J; bases not matched to a gene: 8. The CDR3 has 16 residues. Germline V gives CDR1 LNHDA, CDR2 SQIVND (reference sequence). The CDR3 here is CASSIITGVSNQPQHF. CDR3 in DNA: TGTGCCAGTAGTATAATTACAGGGGTTTCAAATCAGCCCCAGCATTTT.

This sequence joins TRBV5-8 and TRBJ1-5, with a tentative D call TRBD1 (5 bases). This CDR3 has 15 amino acids. Germline V gene data show CDR1 as SGHTS and CDR2 as YDEGEE. V dropped 1 base and J dropped 6 bases, with 14 bases sitting between them. CDR3 nucleotide sequence: TGTGCCAGCAGCTTGTCTTGGACAAGTACTCAGCCCCAGCATTTT. Translating it yields CASSLSWTSTQPQHF.

The chain employs TRBV29-1 and TRBJ1-1, with D unclear. With 4 bases removed from V and 0 bases from J, the gap between germline ends came to 12 bases. Germline V gives CDR1 SQVTM, CDR2 ANQGSEA. The CDR3 length is 14 residues. CDR3 coding DNA: TGCAGCGTTGTATTCGGCGGCTTGAACACTGAAGCTTTCTTT. This gives the protein CSVVFGGLNTEAFF.

This clone was counted at least ten times. The chain employs TRBV2 and TRBJ1-5; D unresolved. The CDR3 extends over 13 amino acids. Germline CDR1 reads SNHLY; CDR2 reads FYNNEI. V dropped 7 bases and J dropped 5 bases, with 12 bases sitting between them. This CDR3 is CASNDGSYQPQHF. For the CDR3, the DNA is TGTGCCAGCAACGACGGGAGCTATCAGCCCCAGCATTTT.

This clone was observed a handful of times. The gene calls are TRBV5-1 and TRBJ1-6; TRBD1 matches 7 bases. V was clipped by 5 bases and J by 6 bases; unmatched bases: 8. CDR3 length: 15 amino acids. Germline V gene sequence: CDR1 SGHRS, CDR2 YFSETQ. In DNA, the CDR3 is TGCGCCAGCAGAGGGACAGTGGCCCTTAATTCACCCCTCCACTTT. It encodes CASRGTVALNSPLHF.

This chain uses TRBV6-5 with TRBJ2-7; 8 positions agree with TRBD2. The V and J ends lost 4 bases and 2 bases, in that order; junction bases with no gene match: 7. The CDR3 loop spans 15 amino acids. The germline gives CDR1 MNHEY, CDR2 SVGAGI. The CDR3 DNA is TGTGCCAGCAGTTCCACTAGCGGAGGAACCTACGAGCAGTACTTC. Its protein product is CASSSTSGGTYEQYF.

The chain has TRBV27 and TRBJ2-7; 7 bases are a match to TRBD1. Trimming took 5 bases from V and 0 from J; bases not matched to a gene: 13. The CDR3 spans 17 residues. Looked up from germline, CDR1 is MNHEY and CDR2 is SMNVEV (reference sequence). The CDR3 DNA reads as TGTGCCAGCAGTGGGACCAGGAAGGGACAGAGCTCCTACGAGCAGTACTTC. Translating it yields CASSGTRKGQSSYEQYF.